This record concerns one T cell receptor beta chain sequence. The antigen it recognizes is unknown. Per-base quality was not reported, and no clone a single base away is much larger than it. PBMCs were isolated by Ficoll-Paque density gradient centrifugation. This sample is drawn from a study of T-cell memory formation after mild COVID-19 (dated by TCRdb to 2020 to 2022). Context from the whole study: Most TCR sequence clusters were specific to one of the two donors. Longitudinal TCRalpha and TCRbeta repertoire sequencing tracked T-cell clones expanding and contracting after mild COVID-19 in a couple of donors. The cohort comprised two young, previously healthy adult volunteers, one female and one male.

The research as a whole found: The study included only a couple of mild cases, and larger cohorts that include severe cases with pre-infection samples were judged to be necessary. Contracting CD4+ clones appeared mostly in the CM and EM memory subsets, whereas CD8+ clones were enriched in EMRA. Some responding clones were found in pre-infection memory, which suggests that pre-existing cross-reactive memory T cells took part in the SARS-CoV-2 response. Balanced CD4/CD8 phenotypes were observed for clones contracting from day 15 to 85, whereas a bias towards CD4+ was observed for a second wave of clones expanding from day 15 to 37. Whether the second-wave clones peaking on day 37 were SARS-CoV-2 specific was not confirmed.

Trimming accounts for 0 bases at V and 2 bases at J, while the number of junction bases matched to no gene is 10. Taken from the germline V gene (reference sequence), the CDR1 and CDR2 loops are MNHNY and SVGAGI. Reading from cysteine to phenylalanine, the CDR3 counts 18 amino acids. Kept here is only the CDR3 DNA, which spans 54 bases and is read in frame from base 1. The run used an Illumina NovaSeq 6000. Using 5'RACE with constant-segment primers, TCRalpha and TCRbeta cDNA libraries were constructed, with sample barcodes and unique molecular identifiers added in the process. Trizol reagent was used to extract RNA from every sample. The libraries were amplified in two PCR steps, and the second step added a second sample barcode and Illumina TruSeq adapters. Sequencing of the libraries was done on an Illumina NovaSeq, producing 2 x 150 bp paired-end reads. Per the original workflow: Reads were demultiplexed and collapsed into UMI-guided consensus sequences with migec v1.2.7. Using mixcr v2.1.11, the UMI consensuses were aligned to TRA and TRB V and J templates and assembled into clonotypes. Clonotypes were classified as expanded or contracted when called significant by both edgeR and NoisET, with noise models trained on biological replicates. For edgeR calls, the cutoffs were a false discovery rate-adjusted p below 0.01 and a log2 fold-change threshold of 1. As an exploratory analysis of dynamics, max-normalized trajectories of the 1000 most abundant clonotypes were examined by PCA with hierarchical clustering. Separately sequenced CD4+ and CD8+ repertoires were used to assign the CD4 or CD8 phenotype of responding clones. The raw public reads went through TCRdb reprocessing: fastp at Q25, MiXCR clone calling, in-frame beta chains kept. Merged by CDR3 protein, the rows form single entries marked with the most common genes and DNA. The V and J calls and clone size are TCRdb's, not the authors'. The sample profile shows approximately 150,000 distinct CDR3 sequences; more than 12% of them were found once. Clones ranked in the top ten supply 12% to 15% of the sample.

The clonotype originates from an adult woman who had mild COVID-19 (a few samples of this study predate the infection). The sample titles of this study are shuffled in the database, so cell type and time point are left out; the donor was told from shared clones. Material for sequencing was PBMCs or a T cell subset sorted from them (not recorded which). The sequence is built from TRBV6-6 and TRBJ2-3; TRBD2 matches 8 bases in the middle. The DNA sequence is given as TGTGCCAGCAGTTACTCGACCCTTAGCGGGGACCCCACAGATACGCAGTATTTT. It translates to CASSYSTLSGDPTDTQYF.